These 20 T cell receptor beta chains share one sample of origin, sequenced in a study of somatic mutations in cytotoxic T cells in rheumatoid arthritis. Using immunoSEQ multiplex PCR, the repertoire was profiled, and TCRdb retains in-frame clones only, with some absent. The table lists 10,000 to 12,000 clones, 65% to 85% of them singletons. Sequenced sample: CD8+ T cells sorted from blood. Receptors were obtained from an adult with rheumatoid arthritis.

This clone appeared a few times. The chain recombines TRBV4-1 with TRBJ2-7; 10 nucleotides match TRBD1. The V gene's germline CDR1 is MGHRA and CDR2 YSYEKL. J lost 4 bases, V lost 2 bases, and 5 bases had no gene match. The CDR3 has 15 amino acids. The CDR3 DNA is TGCGCCAGCAGCCAAACGACAGGGGGCGTGTACGAGCAGTACTTC. Its protein is CASSQTTGGVYEQYF.

V usage is TRBV7-6 and J usage is TRBJ2-5, with TRBD1 matching 7 bases. The CDR3 extends over 12 amino acids. V trimming: 7 bases; J trimming: 13 bases; junction bases outside the gene matches: 12. Germline-derived CDR1 and CDR2 are SGHVS and FNYEAQ. This chain's CDR3 is CASTKTTGDLYF. CDR3 bases: TGTGCCAGCACCAAAACCACAGGGGATTTGTACTTC.

This clone showed up just once. V is TRBV7-3 and J is TRBJ2-3; 7 positions match TRBD2. Germline V gene sequence: CDR1 SGHTA, CDR2 FQGTGA. This CDR3 comprises 16 residues. Unmatched junction bases numbered 7, after V lost 2 bases and J lost 2 bases. The CDR3 coding sequence is TGTGCCAGCAGCTTAGGAGCGGGGACCCCCACAGATACGCAGTATTTT. Amino acids: CASSLGAGTPTDTQYF.

The gene calls are TRBV5-4 and TRBJ2-3; TRBD2 is a possible D gene (7 bases). Deletions cut 2 bases from V and 5 bases from J, with 12 bases between. The CDR3 covers 14 residues. In germline, CDR1 is SGHNT, CDR2 YYREEE (reference sequence). The CDR3 is CASSFGGPGDTQYF. CDR3 DNA sequence: TGTGCCAGCAGCTTCGGGGGGCCCGGAGATACGCAGTATTTT.

V and J are TRBV5-1 and TRBJ2-3, with 7 bases aligning to TRBD1. Unmatched junction bases numbered 5, after V lost 4 bases and J lost 0 bases. The CDR3 covers 15 residues. Germline V gene data show CDR1 as SGHRS and CDR2 as YFSETQ. The DNA of the CDR3 is TGCGCCAGCAGCCTGGACAGGATAAGCACAGATACGCAGTATTTT. Its protein is CASSLDRISTDTQYF.

The gene calls are TRBV30 and TRBJ2-1, with D unresolved. Germline values: CDR1 GTSNPN, CDR2 SVGIG (reference sequence). V was shortened by 0 bases and J by 5 bases, with 5 bases between the two germline ends. The CDR3 length is 12 residues. The CDR3 coding sequence is TGTGCCTGGAGTGTGGAAGACAATGAGCAGTTCTTC. Translated: CAWSVEDNEQFF.

The CDR3 loop is CASSLVAGDYEQFF. CDR3 DNA sequence: TGTGCCAGCAGCTTGGTTGCAGGAGACTATGAGCAGTTCTTC. The chain carries TRBV5-5 and TRBJ2-1; D remains ambiguous. Germline V gives CDR1 SGHKS, CDR2 YYEKEE (reference sequence). Trimming stripped 0 bases from V and 8 bases from J, with 12 bases between. The CDR3 consists of 14 residues.

This chain links TRBV27 with TRBJ2-7; tentative D call: TRBD2 (7 bases). This CDR3 has 15 residues. V dropped 2 bases and J dropped 4 bases, with 15 bases sitting between them. CDR1 is MNHEY and CDR2 is SMNVEV in the germline V gene (reference sequence). CDR3 DNA sequence: TGTGCCAGCAGTTTAGAGGGCAGGGGAGGGTACGAGCAGTACTTC. Amino acids: CASSLEGRGGYEQYF.

This clone was seen once. The chain is built from TRBV7-2 and TRBJ2-3, with TRBD2 matching 9 bases. The CDR3 is made up of 15 amino acids. V lost 2 bases and J lost 5; bases outside the gene matches: 5. Germline V gene lookup returns CDR1 SGHTA and CDR2 FQGNSA. CDR3 protein: CASSLLRGGKDTQYF. The CDR3 coding sequence is TGTGCCAGCAGCTTACTGCGGGGGGGAAAAGATACGCAGTATTTT.

The chain couples TRBV7-6 to TRBJ2-2; no clear D gene. The V gene lost 2 bases and the J gene lost 7 bases, with 5 bases spanning the gap. This CDR3 has 12 amino acids. The germline gives CDR1 SGHVS, CDR2 FNYEAQ. CDR3 region: CASSLLGGELFF. The CDR3 region has the DNA TGTGCCAGCAGCTTACTTGGCGGGGAGCTGTTTTTT.

The chain has TRBV7-8 and TRBJ2-2; 8 positions match TRBD2. Germline V gives CDR1 SGHVS, CDR2 FQNEAQ. The CDR3 covers 15 residues. V lost 7 bases to trimming and J lost 5 bases; unmatched junction nucleotides: 9. CDR3 bases: TGTGCCAGCATATGGGGGAGCGGGGGTACCGGGGAGCTGTTTTTT. Residues: CASIWGSGGTGELFF.

J is TRBJ2-5 and V is TRBV7-8; 14 bases are a match to TRBD2. The CDR3 has 17 residues. J gave up 0 bases and V 4 bases, and 4 bases lay outside the gene matches. Germline CDR1 and CDR2: SGHVS and FQNEAQ. This chain's CDR3 is CASSSGLAGAYQETQYF. CDR3 coding DNA: TGTGCCAGCAGCTCGGGACTAGCGGGGGCTTACCAAGAGACCCAGTACTTC.

In its sample, this clone was seen once. The V and J genes are TRBV5-1 and TRBJ1-3, with D perhaps TRBD1 (5 bases). Germline loops: CDR1 SGHRS, CDR2 YFSETQ. V shed 5 bases and J shed 0 bases, with 9 bases lying between them. This CDR3 comprises 14 residues. The CDR3 protein is CASSQGFSGNTIYF. Here the CDR3 DNA reads TGCGCCAGCAGTCAGGGATTCTCTGGAAACACCATATATTTT.

J is TRBJ2-1 and V is TRBV5-1; 7 bases fit TRBD2. CDR1 is SGHRS and CDR2 is YFSETQ in the germline V gene. The junction had 1 base not matched to a gene; V was cut back by 3 bases and J by 7 bases. The CDR3 extends over 12 amino acids. The CDR3: CASSWGGNEQFF. The DNA of the CDR3 is TGCGCCAGCAGCTGGGGGGGTAATGAGCAGTTCTTC.

The chain combines TRBV6-5 with TRBJ1-1; D gene uncertain. The germline gives CDR1 MNHEY, CDR2 SVGAGI. The V gene lost 5 bases and the J gene lost 8 bases, with 15 bases spanning the gap. The CDR3 totals 13 residues. CDR3 coding DNA: TGTGCCAGCAGTCCGGGGAGCTTTTTAGAAGCTTTCTTT. It yields the protein CASSPGSFLEAFF.

This clone appeared a single time. The chain has TRBV30 and TRBJ2-5; D is uncertain. This CDR3 has 13 amino acids. V was shortened by 2 bases and J by 5 bases, with 12 bases between the two germline ends. Germline V gene data show CDR1 as GTSNPN and CDR2 as SVGIG (reference sequence). This chain's CDR3 is CAWSPTARETQYF. In DNA, the CDR3 is TGTGCCTGGAGTCCTACGGCCAGGGAGACCCAGTACTTC.

This chain joins TRBV27 and TRBJ2-1; TRBD2 agrees at 8 bases. V gave up 7 bases and J gave up 8 bases; unmatched junction bases: 4. The CDR3 runs 12 residues. Germline loops: CDR1 MNHEY, CDR2 SMNVEV (reference sequence). CDR3 sequence: CASMTGGDEQFF. For the CDR3, the DNA is TGTGCCAGCATGACGGGGGGGGATGAGCAGTTCTTC.

The gene calls are TRBV27 and TRBJ1-5; the D is unclear. The V end was cut by 0 bases, the J end by 4 bases, with 7 bases between. The CDR3 is made up of 14 amino acids. Per the germline V gene, CDR1 is MNHEY and CDR2 is SMNVEV (reference sequence). CDR3: CASSLSGFNQPQHF. CDR3 bases: TGTGCCAGCAGTTTATCAGGTTTTAATCAGCCCCAGCATTTT.

The J gene is TRBJ2-2, the V gene TRBV6-5; D unclear. Trimming cost V 7 bases and J 7 bases, with 7 bases left between them. This CDR3 is built from 11 residues. CDR1 MNHEY and CDR2 SVGAGI come from the germline V gene. The CDR3: CASTLNGELFF. For the CDR3, the DNA is TGTGCCAGCACTCTTAACGGGGAGCTGTTTTTT.

The chain has TRBV29-1 and TRBJ1-2; unclear D gene. This CDR3 is 13 amino acids long. Per the germline V gene, CDR1 is SQVTM and CDR2 is ANQGSEA. Between the trimmed V and J ends, which lost 3 bases and 4 bases, there was a span of 12 bases. CDR3 sequence: CSVEWGGPYGYTF. The CDR3 DNA is TGCAGCGTTGAGTGGGGAGGGCCCTATGGCTACACCTTC. Filled out from reference TRBV29-1 and TRBJ1-2, the complete variable domain reads SAVISQKPSRDICQRGTSLTIQCQVDSQVTMMFWYRQQPGQSLTLIATANQGSEATYESGFVIDKFPISRPNLTFSTLTVSNMSPEDSSIYLCSVEWGGPYGYTFGSGTRLTVV.